The 16 T cell receptor beta chains below all came from one sample that was sequenced in a study of blood T cell repertoires in COVID-19. Measured with immunoSEQ multiplex PCR; TCRdb has only the in-frame clones, and not every one. Among about 470,000 clones listed, approximately 86% were seen once. Source material: PBMCs or T cells enriched from blood (not recorded which). Source of these receptors: a woman between 18 and 30 years old who had recovered from COVID-19.

The rearrangement links TRBV7-2 to TRBJ1-1, with TRBD1 as a possible D gene (5 bases). The CDR3 extends over 15 amino acids. The V end lost 1 base, the J end lost 1 base, and 10 bases lay between the germline ends. Per the germline V gene, CDR1 is SGHTA and CDR2 is FQGNSA. CDR3 sequence (DNA): TGTGCCAGCAGCTTAGAGGTTACAGGGAACACTGAAGCTTTCTTT. It is translated as CASSLEVTGNTEAFF.

This clone came up a few times. The chain has TRBV5-1 and TRBJ2-5; 7 nucleotides line up with TRBD2. Germline loops: CDR1 SGHRS, CDR2 YFSETQ. V lost 2 bases to trimming and J lost 2 bases; unmatched junction nucleotides: 6. The CDR3 length is 15 residues. This chain's CDR3 is CASSFSGFTQETQYF. CDR3 bases: TGCGCCAGCAGCTTTAGCGGGTTTACGCAAGAGACCCAGTACTTC.

J is TRBJ1-1 and V is TRBV9; D is undetermined. The germline V gene has CDR1 SGDLS and CDR2 YYNGEE. Trimming shortened V by 3 bases and J by 1 base, and 4 bases separated the two germline ends. The CDR3 is 12 residues long. The CDR3 nucleotides are TGTGCCAGCAGCGCCCAGAACACTGAAGCTTTCTTT. Translated, it gives CASSAQNTEAFF.

This clone was seen just once. The chain employs TRBV7-8 and TRBJ2-7, with 9 bases lining up with TRBD1. The germline V gene encodes CDR1 SGHVS and CDR2 FQNEAQ. The junction had 3 bases not matched to a gene; V was cut back by 1 base and J by 2 bases. CDR3 length: 15 residues. CDR3 in amino acids: CASSLVGQGTYEQYF. The CDR3 DNA sequence: TGTGCCAGCAGCTTAGTGGGACAGGGCACCTACGAGCAGTACTTC.

V gene TRBV4-1 combines with J gene TRBJ2-5; possible D gene TRBD2, 6 bases. CDR1 and CDR2 from the germline V gene are MGHRA and YSYEKL. This CDR3 is built from 13 residues. Trimming removed 4 bases at V and 5 bases at J, with 11 bases between. CDR3 sequence: CASSLTSRETQYF. CDR3 DNA: TGCGCCAGCAGCCTTACTAGCAGGGAGACCCAGTACTTC.

The V gene is TRBV5-1, the J gene TRBJ2-1; 7 positions agree with TRBD1. The CDR3 covers 13 residues. Germline trimming cut 4 bases from V and 6 bases from J; bases unmatched to any gene: 4. The V gene's germline CDR1 is SGHRS and CDR2 YFSETQ. CDR3 residues: CASSIQGSNEQFF. In DNA, the CDR3 is TGCGCCAGCAGCATACAGGGGAGCAATGAGCAGTTCTTC.

The rearrangement joins TRBV6-5 to TRBJ1-1; no clear D. In germline, CDR1 is MNHEY, CDR2 SVGAGI. V shed 2 bases and J shed 4 bases, with 11 bases lying between them. There are 14 residues in the CDR3. The CDR3 is CASSYRQPGTEAFF. CDR3 DNA: TGTGCCAGCAGTTACCGGCAGCCGGGCACTGAAGCTTTCTTT.

CDR3 in amino acids: CAIRALSGTDLYGYTF. CDR3 nucleotides: TGTGCCATCAGGGCCCTTTCCGGGACAGACCTCTATGGCTACACCTTC. The genes are TRBV10-3 and TRBJ1-2, with TRBD1 identical over 7 bases. The CDR3 consists of 16 residues. CDR1 ENHRY and CDR2 SYGVKD come from the germline V gene. V gave up 6 bases and J gave up 4 bases; unmatched junction bases: 14.

This chain connects TRBV2 to TRBJ2-3; D gene ambiguous. The CDR3 runs 12 residues. CDR1 and CDR2 from the germline V gene are SNHLY and FYNNEI. V was clipped by 4 bases and J by 2 bases, with 4 bases between them. Here the CDR3 reads CASSALTDTQYF. Written as DNA, the CDR3 is TGTGCCAGCAGTGCTCTCACAGATACGCAGTATTTT.

This chain connects TRBV3-1 (or the pseudogene TRBV3-2) to TRBJ1-1; D is uncertain. This CDR3 region has 15 residues. CDR1 is LGHDT and CDR2 is YNNKEL in the germline V gene (reference sequence). Trimming removed 4 bases from V and 5 bases from J, with 17 bases in between. The CDR3, as DNA: TGTGCCAGCAGCCCACTAGGAGGATTGGGTACTGAAGCTTTCTTT. Amino acids: CASSPLGGLGTEAFF.

The chain has TRBV2 and TRBJ2-5, with 10 bases fitting TRBD1. Germline V gives CDR1 SNHLY, CDR2 FYNNEI. The CDR3 has 15 residues. With 6 bases clipped from V and 7 bases from J, the junction kept 11 bases outside the gene matches. This chain's CDR3 is CASSRSGDRGRTQYF. The CDR3 nucleotides read TGTGCCAGCAGCAGATCGGGGGACAGGGGTCGGACCCAGTACTTC.

The chain uses TRBV7-2 and TRBJ2-3; TRBD2 matches at 16 bases. After removal of 4 bases from V and 4 bases from J, the junction contained 5 bases not matched to a gene. The CDR3 covers 17 residues. In germline, CDR1 is SGHTA, CDR2 FQGNSA. The chain's CDR3 is CASSSSGTSGGADTQYF. CDR3 in DNA: TGTGCCAGCAGCTCCTCCGGGACTAGCGGGGGGGCAGATACGCAGTATTTT.

CDR3 sequence reads: CASSPPRDRPYEQYF. CDR3 nucleotide sequence: TGTGCCAGCAGCCCTCCTCGGGACAGACCCTACGAGCAGTACTTC. The chain joins TRBV3-1 (or the pseudogene TRBV3-2) to TRBJ2-7; 7 nucleotides align to TRBD1. The ends lost 4 bases at V and 2 bases at J; junction bases unmatched: 8. Germline V gene sequence: CDR1 LGHDT, CDR2 YNNKEL (reference sequence). The CDR3 has 15 residues.

CDR3: CASSPETGVPNTEAFF. The DNA for the CDR3 is TGTGCCAGCAGCCCCGAGACAGGGGTCCCGAACACTGAAGCTTTCTTT. The gene calls are TRBV3-1 (or the pseudogene TRBV3-2) and TRBJ1-1, with 8 bases that match TRBD1. The V and J ends lost 4 bases and 1 base, in that order; junction bases with no gene match: 8. The CDR3 totals 16 residues. Looked up from germline, CDR1 is LGHDT and CDR2 is YNNKEL (reference sequence).

The V call is TRBV20-1, the J call TRBJ2-1; 8 bases are shared with TRBD2. V was clipped by 3 bases and J by 10 bases; unmatched bases: 11. Germline loops: CDR1 DFQATT, CDR2 SNEGSKA (reference sequence). This CDR3 has 14 residues. This CDR3 is CSASLGGASEEQFF. The CDR3 DNA reads as TGCAGTGCTAGTCTCGGGGGGGCCTCGGAGGAGCAGTTCTTC.

The genes are TRBV4-1 and TRBJ1-4; D is uncertain. The V end lost 2 bases, the J end lost 8 bases, and 6 bases lay between the germline ends. The CDR3 is 12 amino acids. CDR1 MGHRA and CDR2 YSYEKL come from the germline V gene. The CDR3 sequence is CASSQLREKLFF. As DNA, the CDR3 is TGCGCCAGCAGCCAACTCAGGGAAAAACTGTTTTTT.